One sample yielded the 21 T cell receptor beta chains listed below, sequenced in a study of CD8+ T cells in alopecia areata. Following extraction, RNA underwent reverse transcription to cDNA, which served as the sequencing template. The assay was immunoSEQ multiplex PCR, and TCRdb's table has in-frame clones only and misses some. This table holds about 190,000 clones, approximately 57% found once. Treatment denoted: oral pan-JAK inhibitor, 5-10 mg twice daily. Here the sequenced sample was CD4+ T cells sorted from blood, taken at week 24, from a patient treated with tofacitinib. These TCRs come from a human donor with alopecia areata.

The rearrangement links TRBV4-3 to TRBJ1-1; no definite D call. The CDR3 extends over 14 amino acids. The germline gives CDR1 LGHNA, CDR2 YSLEER. V shed 1 base and J shed 1 base, with 7 bases lying between them. CDR3 sequence: CASSQVRENTEAFF. The CDR3 DNA sequence: TGCGCCAGCAGCCAAGTCCGGGAGAACACTGAAGCTTTCTTT.

The gene calls are TRBV30 and TRBJ1-2; D remains ambiguous. This CDR3 spans 12 amino acids. CDR1 and CDR2 from the germline V gene are GTSNPN and SVGIG (reference sequence). V was shortened by 0 bases and J by 4 bases, with 6 bases between the two germline ends. The CDR3 spells CAWSVQIYGYTF. The CDR3, as DNA: TGTGCCTGGAGTGTACAGATCTATGGCTACACCTTC. Together with reference TRBV30 and TRBJ1-2, the CDR3 gives the full variable domain: SQTIHQWPATLVQPVGSPLSLECTVEGTSNPNLYWYRQAAGRGLQLLFYSVGIGQISSEVPQNLSASRPQDRQFILSSKKLLLSDSGFYLCAWSVQIYGYTFGSGTRLTVV.

The chain links TRBV5-1 to TRBJ2-1, with D perhaps matching TRBD1 or TRBD2 (5 bases each). CDR1 is SGHRS and CDR2 is YFSETQ in the germline V gene. This CDR3 has 15 amino acids. The germline V and J ends were trimmed by 4 bases and 5 bases, with 16 bases remaining between them. The CDR3 spells CASSGGDGANNEQFF. For the CDR3, the DNA is TGCGCCAGCAGCGGGGGTGACGGGGCCAACAATGAGCAGTTCTTC.

In its sample, this clone was seen a few times. This sequence joins TRBV9 and TRBJ1-1; 7 nucleotides match TRBD1. J was trimmed by 5 bases and V by 0 bases; bases with no gene match: 7. Per germline, CDR1 SGDLS and CDR2 YYNGEE. This CDR3 contains 15 residues. CDR3 DNA sequence: TGTGCCAGCAGCGTAGCGGTTGGACAGGTAACTGAAGCTTTCTTT. It encodes CASSVAVGQVTEAFF.

The chain is built from TRBV18 and TRBJ2-5; D uncertain. Deletions cut 1 base from V and 5 bases from J, with 14 bases between. The CDR3 has 15 residues. Germline CDR1 and CDR2: KGHSH and LQKENI. This chain's CDR3 is CASSPLSAGKETQYF. The CDR3 bases are TGTGCCAGCTCACCACTCTCTGCAGGCAAGGAGACCCAGTACTTC.

This clone rates as medium-sized. Other DNA sequences in the same sample also yield this CDR3. The rearrangement links TRBV7-9 to TRBJ2-1; 11 nucleotides line up with TRBD2. This CDR3 region has 15 residues. With 5 bases clipped from V and 4 bases from J, the junction kept 4 bases outside the gene matches. The germline gives CDR1 SEHNR, CDR2 FQNEAQ (reference sequence). CDR3 sequence (DNA): TGTGCCAGCAGCGACCGACTAGCGGGGTACAATGAGCAGTTCTTC. As protein: CASSDRLAGYNEQFF.

The chain couples TRBV29-1 to TRBJ2-5; D ambiguous. Trimming took off 5 bases at V and 4 bases at J, with 11 bases between the two ends. CDR1 is SQVTM and CDR2 is ANQGSEA in the germline V gene. This CDR3 comprises 12 residues. This CDR3 reads CSVRYTGETQYF. In DNA form, the CDR3 reads TGCAGCGTTCGCTATACTGGAGAGACCCAGTACTTC. Drawing the rest from reference TRBV29-1 and TRBJ2-5, the complete variable domain is SAVISQKPSRDICQRGTSLTIQCQVDSQVTMMFWYRQQPGQSLTLIATANQGSEATYESGFVIDKFPISRPNLTFSTLTVSNMSPEDSSIYLCSVRYTGETQYFGPGTRLLVL.

Concerning this clone itself: Other DNA sequences in the sample encode the same CDR3. The chain combines TRBV29-1 with TRBJ2-6; 8 bases are shared with TRBD1. Germline CDR1 and CDR2: SQVTM and ANQGSEA. J was trimmed by 0 bases and V by 6 bases; bases with no gene match: 7. The CDR3 spans 16 residues. The CDR3 region has the DNA TGCAGCGTCTCCGGGACAGGAGGCTCTGGGGCCAACGTCCTGACTTTC. As protein: CSVSGTGGSGANVLTF.

This clone has at least ten counts. The chain uses TRBV5-6 and TRBJ2-3, with D tentatively TRBD2 (6 bases). The CDR3 length is 16 residues. Deletions cut 1 base from V and 3 bases from J, with 15 bases between. Germline V gives CDR1 SGHDT, CDR2 YYEEEE. DNA for the CDR3: TGTGCCAGCAGCTTGCCGGGACTCGACGTGACAGATACGCAGTATTTT. As protein: CASSLPGLDVTDTQYF.

A few counts support this clone. The chain uses TRBV6-1 and TRBJ2-3, with a weak D call TRBD2 (7 bases). Germline CDR1 MNHNS, CDR2 SASEGT. V was pared by 2 bases and J by 4 bases, with 10 bases between. The CDR3 length is 14 residues. The CDR3 DNA follows: TGTGCCAGCAGTGAAACAGGGAGGGCAGATACGCAGTATTTT. This sequence encodes CASSETGRADTQYF.

With regard to this clone: Since a much larger clone is just one base distant, this may be a read error. The chain links TRBV5-6 to TRBJ2-3; D tentatively fits TRBD1 or TRBD2 (5 bases each). Trimming cost V 3 bases and J 6 bases, with 14 bases left between them. Germline V lookup: CDR1 SGHDT, CDR2 YYEEEE. The CDR3 sequence is 14 residues long. CDR3 sequence reads: CASSSGPAMDTQYF. CDR3 bases: TGTGCCAGCAGCTCGGGACCGGCGATGGATACGCAGTATTTT. Full variable domain (rest looked up from reference TRBV5-6 and TRBJ2-3): DAGVTQSPTHLIKTRGQQVTLRCSPKSGHDTVSWYQQALGQGPQFIFQYYEEEERQRGNFPDRFSGHQFPNYSSELNVNALLLGDSALYLCASSSGPAMDTQYFGPGTRLTVL.

The V gene is TRBV29-1, the J gene TRBJ2-3; the D gene is possibly TRBD2 (7 bases). There are 14 residues in the CDR3. Trimming removed 2 bases at V and 2 bases at J, with 11 bases between. The germline gives CDR1 SQVTM, CDR2 ANQGSEA. CDR3 DNA: TGCAGCGTTGAAAGGGGGGGCACCACAGATACGCAGTATTTT. Residues: CSVERGGTTDTQYF.

This clone has only a few counts. The genes are TRBV29-1 and TRBJ2-7; 11 nucleotides line up with TRBD1. Germline V gene sequence: CDR1 SQVTM, CDR2 ANQGSEA. J was trimmed by 3 bases and V by 7 bases; bases with no gene match: 11. The length of the CDR3 is 15 residues. Written as DNA, the CDR3 is TGCAGCGCACGGGAGGGGACAGGGGGTAGCTACGAGCAGTACTTC. This gives the protein CSAREGTGGSYEQYF.

This chain links TRBV29-1 with TRBJ2-3; D is possibly TRBD2 (7 bases). Germline V gene sequence: CDR1 SQVTM, CDR2 ANQGSEA. The CDR3 totals 13 residues. Trimming removed 7 bases from V and 0 bases from J, with 11 bases in between. CDR3 protein: CSGGGGSTDTQYF. The CDR3 DNA follows: TGCAGCGGGGGCGGGGGCAGCACAGATACGCAGTATTTT.

J is TRBJ2-5 and V is TRBV29-1; 10 positions match TRBD1. V dropped 4 bases and J dropped 5; count of bases not matched to a gene: 7. Germline V gene data show CDR1 as SQVTM and CDR2 as ANQGSEA. The CDR3 length is 14 residues. The chain's CDR3 is CSVAPGQGFETQYF. CDR3 bases: TGCAGCGTTGCCCCGGGACAGGGGTTCGAGACCCAGTACTTC.

In its sample, this clone was seen a few times. The chain combines TRBV29-1 with TRBJ2-1; the D is unclear. CDR1 is SQVTM, CDR2 ANQGSEA, per germline. The CDR3 covers 12 residues. Deletions cut 4 bases from V and 2 bases from J, with 6 bases between. As DNA, the CDR3 is TGCAGCGTTGTACAGACCTACAATGAGCAGTTCTTC. Its translation: CSVVQTYNEQFF.

The chain recombines TRBV19 with TRBJ2-5; weak D call: TRBD1 (6 bases). V was cut by 5 bases and J by 2 bases, with 15 bases left in between. The CDR3 contains 15 residues. Per the germline V gene, CDR1 is LNHDA and CDR2 is SQIVND (reference sequence). CDR3 DNA sequence: TGTGCCAGTAGTCTACAGGGTCAGCGACAAGAGACCCAGTACTTC. It translates to CASSLQGQRQETQYF.

The table lists this clone with a few counts. This rearrangement joins TRBV7-2 to TRBJ2-3; no clear D gene. The germline CDR1 and CDR2 sequences are SGHTA and FQGNSA. CDR3 length: 13 amino acids. V gave up 5 bases and J gave up 2 bases, with 8 bases separating them. The CDR3 sequence is CASSGIYTDTQYF. CDR3 nucleotides: TGTGCCAGCAGCGGGATATACACAGATACGCAGTATTTT. Supplemented by reference TRBV7-2 and TRBJ2-3, the full variable domain reads GAGVSQSPSNKVTEKGKDVELRCDPISGHTALYWYRQSLGQGLEFLIYFQGNSAPDKSGLPSDRFSAERTGGSVSTLTIQRTQQEDSAVYLCASSGIYTDTQYFGPGTRLTVL.

This clone showed up just once. The chain has TRBV29-1 and TRBJ1-1, with D maybe TRBD1 (6 bases). The germline V gene encodes CDR1 SQVTM and CDR2 ANQGSEA. Between the trimmed V and J ends, which lost 3 bases and 5 bases, there was a span of 13 bases. This CDR3 spans 13 amino acids. For the CDR3, the DNA is TGCAGCGTTGAGTTTTTAGGGGGGACTGAAGCTTTCTTT. Amino acid sequence: CSVEFLGGTEAFF.

V usage is TRBV10-2 and J usage is TRBJ2-2; the D gene is possibly TRBD2 (6 bases). The V end lost 3 bases, the J end lost 7 bases, and 12 bases lay between the germline ends. The CDR3 runs to 14 residues. Germline V gives CDR1 WSHSY, CDR2 SAAADI. CDR3 sequence: CASSELAGGGELFF. The CDR3 DNA is TGCGCCAGCAGTGAACTAGCCGGTGGCGGGGAGCTGTTTTTT.

This clone was recorded a few times. This chain links TRBV4-1 with TRBJ1-6; D is unclear. The germline gives CDR1 MGHRA, CDR2 YSYEKL. Trimming removed 0 bases from V and 12 bases from J, with 9 bases in between. There are 13 residues in the CDR3. The CDR3 is CASSQDTGIPLHF. In DNA, the CDR3 is TGCGCCAGCAGCCAAGATACGGGGATACCCCTCCACTTT.